The rows below give T cell receptor beta chains drawn from one sample of a study of early T cells in non-severe SARS-CoV-2 infection. TCRdb re-called the 5' RACE reads through MiXCR, storing one row per CDR3 protein. The sample contains more than 65,000 distinct CDR3 sequences, more than 3.5% of which appear only once. The source was whole blood, collected at baseline. The receptor set was obtained from an adult who was a healthcare worker with PCR-confirmed SARS-CoV-2 infection or an uninfected control (not recorded which). The donor label of this sample is uncertain. CDR3s include the opening cysteine and the closing phenylalanine or tryptophan. The D gene is left open where the match is weak. Clone size is not always given. Where it is, it says once, few, many or a class for expanded clones.

NA	TRBV29-1	few	TRBJ1-2	TGCAGCGCTTATTTAAGCTATGGCTACACCTTC	CSAYLSYGYTF
NA	TRBV11-2	many	TRBJ2-5	TGTGCCAGCAGCTTGGTTCGGGAACAAGAGACCCAGTACTTC	CASSLVREQETQYF
NA	TRBV11-2	many	TRBJ2-1	TGTGCCAGCAGCTTAGATGTCCCCTACAATGAGCAGTTCTTC	CASSLDVPYNEQFF
TRBD1	TRBV19	few	TRBJ1-2	TGTGCCAGTAGTACTACCGGGACAGGGGATGGCTACACCTTC	CASSTTGTGDGYTF
NA	TRBV12-3/TRBV12-4	NA	TRBJ1-5	TGTGCCAGCAGGAGGCAGAATAGCAATCAGCCCCAGCATTTT	CASRRQNSNQPQHF
NA	TRBV10-1	many	TRBJ2-3	TGCGCCAGTTTCCCGGGGATTAGCACAGATACGCAGTATTTT	CASFPGISTDTQYF
NA	TRBV7-9	many	TRBJ2-3	TGTGCCACTTCAGATACGCAGTATTTT	CATSDTQYF
TRBD2	TRBV20-1	many	TRBJ2-3	TGCAGTGCTGGATCTAGCGGGGCTACAGATACGCAGTATTTT	CSAGSSGATDTQYF
TRBD1	TRBV9	many	TRBJ2-1	TGTGCCAGCAGCGTAACAGGGGCCGGATACAATGAGCAGTTCTTC	CASSVTGAGYNEQFF
NA	TRBV5-1	NA	TRBJ1-2	TGCGCCAGCAGCGGGGAATACTATGGCCACACCTTC	CASSGEYYGHTF
NA	TRBV4-3	NA	TRBJ2-3	TGCGCCAGCAGCCAAGATAGGGTAACAGATACGCAGTATTTT	CASSQDRVTDTQYF
NA	TRBV11-2	NA	TRBJ2-3	TGTGCCAGCAGCTCAGCCCGCGGGGGCACCATCTCTGACACAGATACGCAGTATTTT	CASSSARGGTISDTDTQYF
NA	TRBV4-1	NA	TRBJ2-1	TGCGCCAGCAGCCAAGATGGGGGTGGTGATGAGCAGTTCTTC	CASSQDGGGDEQFF
NA	TRBV11-1	NA	TRBJ2-1	TGTGCCAGCAGCTTAGCGGGGGGACGAGGTGAGCAGTTCTTC	CASSLAGGRGEQFF
NA	TRBV29-1	many	TRBJ1-2	TGCAGCGTGAGGGAGAGTGTTTCCTATGGCTACACCTTC	CSVRESVSYGYTF
NA	TRBV7-3	few	TRBJ2-2	TGTGCCAGCAGCCCCGTGGGTAGAGGGGCCGACACCGGGGAGCTGTTTTTT	CASSPVGRGADTGELFF
NA	TRBV6-2/TRBV6-3	many	TRBJ2-7	TGTGCCAGCAGCCCGACAAGGAGCCCTTCCTACGAGCAGTACTTC	CASSPTRSPSYEQYF
NA	TRBV11-2	many	TRBJ2-7	TGTGCCAGCAGCTTGAGCTCCCTAGGGGGTACATACGAGCAGTACTTC	CASSLSSLGGTYEQYF
NA	TRBV2	many	TRBJ2-5	TGTGCCAGCAGTGAAGCGCAGCATACCGAGGAGGCCCAGTACTTC	CASSEAQHTEEAQYF
NA	TRBV12-3/TRBV12-4	many	TRBJ1-6	TGTGCCAGCAGTCCTAACAGGGCCGGGGGAATTGGTTCACCCCTCCACTTT	CASSPNRAGGIGSPLHF
TRBD1	TRBV5-8	many	TRBJ2-3	TGTGCCAGCAGCTTGGGGGGGACAGTACCCGTCACAGATACGCAGTATTTT	CASSLGGTVPVTDTQYF
NA	TRBV9	few	TRBJ2-3	TGTGCCAGCAGCGTAGCCCAGGGGGGTCGGACAGATACGCAGTATTTT	CASSVAQGGRTDTQYF
NA	TRBV12-5	few	TRBJ1-6	TGTGCTAGTGGTTCCGGCGGCAATTCACCCCTCCACTTT	CASGSGGNSPLHF
TRBD1	TRBV6-6	many	TRBJ2-7	TGTGCCAGCAGTTACCCCCGCGGACAGGGAGAAGAGCAGTACTTC	CASSYPRGQGEEQYF
NA	TRBV12-3/TRBV12-4	many	TRBJ1-2	TGTGCCAGCAGTCCCACCCCTTCTAATGGCTACACCTTC	CASSPTPSNGYTF
NA	TRBV28	few	TRBJ2-6	TGTGCCAGCAGTTTGGGGCAGGGCTTCTCTGGGGCCAACGTCCTGACTTTC	CASSLGQGFSGANVLTF
TRBD1	TRBV20-1	NA	TRBJ1-5	TGCAGTGCTCAGGGGGTTAATAGCAATCAGCCCCAGCATTTT	CSAQGVNSNQPQHF
NA	TRBV7-2	few	TRBJ2-7	TGTGCCAGCAGCCCGGGCAGTGACTACGAGCAGTACTTC	CASSPGSDYEQYF
NA	TRBV7-8	NA	TRBJ2-3	TGTGCCAGCAGCTTTTCTACAGGCCGCAGCACAGATACGCAGTATTTT	CASSFSTGRSTDTQYF
NA	TRBV4-3	once	TRBJ2-3	TGCGCCAGCAGCCAAGAGTCAGGGGTAGTGGGAGATACGCGGTATTTT	CASSQESGVVGDTRYF
TRBD1	TRBV6-6	many	TRBJ2-7	TGTGCCAGCACGAGGACAGGGCGGTACGAGCAGTACTTC	CASTRTGRYEQYF
TRBD1	TRBV30	few	TRBJ1-1	TGTGCCTGGAGTTTAGTGACAGGGGGTCGGTGGGCTGAAGCTTTCTTT	CAWSLVTGGRWAEAFF
NA	TRBV28	few	TRBJ1-5	TGTGCCAGCAGATTAAACACAGGGCTGCGGAATCAGCCCCAGCATTTT	CASRLNTGLRNQPQHF
NA	TRBV28	few	TRBJ2-5	TGTGCCAGCAGTCCCCCCAGGGGAAGAGAGACCCAGTACTTC	CASSPPRGRETQYF
NA	TRBV5-1	many	TRBJ2-7	TGCGCCAGCAGCCTATCCGGGAGCCACGAGCAGTACTTC	CASSLSGSHEQYF
NA	TRBV4-1	once	TRBJ1-6	TGCGCCAGCAGCCAAGATCTCGACTCCAGGGGTTCACCCCTCCACTTT	CASSQDLDSRGSPLHF
NA	TRBV28	few	TRBJ1-1	TGTGCCAGCAGTTTAGGGGCAGGGCGCACTGAAGCTTTCTTT	CASSLGAGRTEAFF
NA	TRBV7-9	few	TRBJ1-1	TGTGCCAGCAGCTTGTTGGGGGGCGCAGACACTGAAGCTTTCTTT	CASSLLGGADTEAFF
NA	TRBV27	many	TRBJ1-5	TGTGCCAGCAGTAGGCATATCGATCAGCCCCAGCATTTT	CASSRHIDQPQHF
NA	TRBV7-2	many	TRBJ1-2	TGTGCCAGCAGTTGGAGGGGTTATGGCTACACCTTC	CASSWRGYGYTF